One sample yielded the 18 T cell receptor beta chains listed below, sequenced in a study of T cell clonotyping in hematopoietic cell transplantation. Libraries were prepared by immunoSEQ multiplex PCR; TCRdb keeps only in-frame clonotypes and omits some of them. This table has more than 4,500 clones, more than 90% appearing once. Sequenced material: peripheral blood mononuclear cells, taken 100 days after allogeneic stem cell transplant. The receptors were gathered from a female patient aged 45-60 years who had an allogeneic stem cell transplant from an unrelated donor, so T cells may come from the graft donor. Some clones in this sample may be carry-over from other donors' samples.

A note on this clone: The germline gene is not matched at one end of the junction; a read error may be the cause. V usage is TRBV5-1 and J usage is TRBJ2-2; TRBD2 is a possible D gene (7 bases). CDR3 size: 13 residues. The V gene's germline CDR1 is SGHRS and CDR2 YFSETQ. The DNA of the CDR3 is TGTGCCGCGAGGGGGGGCCGAACCGGGGAGCTGTTTTTT. This sequence encodes CAARGGRTGELFF.

V and J are TRBV7-8 and TRBJ1-5; TRBD1 matches at 7 bases. There are 15 residues in the CDR3. Trimming cost V 5 bases and J 7 bases; bases outside gene matches: 11. CDR1 is SGHVS and CDR2 is FQNEAQ in the germline V gene. CDR3 nucleotide sequence: TGTGCCAGCAGCATGACAGGGTCCTGGAGGCAGCCCCAGCATTTT. Its protein is CASSMTGSWRQPQHF.

The chain carries TRBV11-2 and TRBJ1-2, with TRBD1 as a possible D gene (6 bases). The germline V gene has CDR1 SGHAT and CDR2 FQNNGV. The V end lost 5 bases, the J end lost 4 bases, and 14 bases lay between the germline ends. The CDR3 has 14 amino acids. The CDR3 sequence: CASSPDRSAYGYTF. CDR3 bases: TGTGCCAGCAGCCCAGACAGGTCTGCCTATGGCTACACCTTC. Looking up the rest from reference TRBV11-2 and TRBJ1-2 gives the full variable domain: EAGVAQSPRYKIIEKRQSVAFWCNPISGHATLYWYQQILGQGPKLLIQFQNNGVVDDSQLPKDRFSAERLKGVDSTLKIQPAKLEDSAVYLCASSPDRSAYGYTFGSGTRLTVV.

V usage is TRBV6-5 and J usage is TRBJ2-3; D gene ambiguous. V was clipped by 5 bases and J by 0 bases, with 9 bases between them. Germline V gene sequence: CDR1 MNHEY, CDR2 SVGAGI. There are 14 residues in the CDR3. This CDR3 reads CASSPLASTDTQYF. DNA for the CDR3: TGTGCCAGCAGTCCCCTCGCTAGCACAGATACGCAGTATTTT.

This chain connects TRBV4-1 to TRBJ1-2; D uncertain. Trimming took 6 bases from V and 3 from J, leaving 20 bases between them. Germline values: CDR1 MGHRA, CDR2 YSYEKL. The CDR3 runs 16 residues. The CDR3 DNA reads TGCGCCAGCAGTCCTCAAAGCCAACAGAATTACTATGGCTACACCTTC. Protein: CASSPQSQQNYYGYTF.

The CDR3 loop is CASSISAGNYEQYF. The CDR3 DNA reads as TGTGCCAGTAGTATATCAGCGGGGAACTACGAGCAGTACTTC. The chain links TRBV19 to TRBJ2-7, with TRBD2 matching 7 bases. Per germline, CDR1 LNHDA and CDR2 SQIVND (reference sequence). J lost 3 bases, V lost 2 bases, and 4 bases had no gene match. There are 14 residues in the CDR3.

This clone has just one count. The J gene is TRBJ1-5, the V gene TRBV19; D unclear. The CDR3 is 13 amino acids. The germline V gene encodes CDR1 LNHDA and CDR2 SQIVND (reference sequence). The ends were cut back, 5 bases at V and 8 bases at J, with 13 bases in the middle. CDR3 coding DNA: TGTGCCAGTAGTGTTCAGGACGGGGAGCCCCAGCATTTT. Its protein product is CASSVQDGEPQHF. Full variable domain (missing parts from reference TRBV19 and TRBJ1-5): DGGITQSPKYLFRKEGQNVTLSCEQNLNHDAMYWYRQDPGQGLRLIYYSQIVNDFQKGDIAEGYSVSREKKESFPLTVTSAQKNPTAFYLCASSVQDGEPQHFGDGTRLSIL.

The rearrangement links TRBV29-1 to TRBJ2-5, with 10 bases matching TRBD1. Near its end, the DNA agrees better with TRBJ2-7, so the J call may be wrong. CDR1 is SQVTM and CDR2 is ANQGSEA in the germline V gene. The CDR3 has 12 amino acids. CDR3 residues: CSVGQGAYEQYF. CDR3 nucleotides: TGCAGCGTAGGACAGGGGGCCTACGAGCAGTACTTC.

The CDR3 is CASSLGVGTEAFF. The CDR3 nucleotides read TGTGCCAGCAGCTTGGGGGTAGGAACTGAAGCTTTCTTT. The chain is built from TRBV7-9 and TRBJ1-1; a weak D match, TRBD1 (5 bases). CDR3 length: 13 residues. Trimming took 3 bases from V and 5 from J, leaving 10 bases between them. Germline V gives CDR1 SEHNR, CDR2 FQNEAQ (reference sequence).

This sequence joins TRBV30 and TRBJ1-4, with D hard to call. Germline-derived CDR1 and CDR2 are GTSNPN and SVGIG (reference sequence). The CDR3 length is 13 residues. V was shortened by 4 bases and J by 4 bases, with 10 bases between the two germline ends. The CDR3, as DNA: TGTGCCTGGATCCCTGGGGATAATGAAAAACTGTTTTTT. This gives the protein CAWIPGDNEKLFF.

The count of this clone is one. This chain joins TRBV27 and TRBJ2-3, with TRBD1 matching over 9 bases. Germline values: CDR1 MNHEY, CDR2 SMNVEV (reference sequence). Trimming cost V 3 bases and J 1 base; bases outside gene matches: 2. This CDR3 has 15 amino acids. The CDR3 spells CASSLGDRGTDTQYF. CDR3 coding DNA: TGTGCCAGCAGTTTGGGGGACAGGGGCACAGATACGCAGTATTTT.

CDR3 loop: CASNGGAPSEAFF. The CDR3 nucleotides read TGTGCCAGCAATGGGGGGGCCCCTTCTGAAGCTTTCTTT. The chain has TRBV6-5 and TRBJ1-1; a possible D gene is TRBD1 (6 bases). Between the trimmed V and J ends, which lost 7 bases and 6 bases, there was a span of 15 bases. The germline V gene encodes CDR1 MNHEY and CDR2 SVGAGI. The CDR3 has 13 amino acids.

This clone was observed a single time. The V call is TRBV19, the J call TRBJ1-4; TRBD1 aligns across 7 bases. Per the germline V gene, CDR1 is LNHDA and CDR2 is SQIVND (reference sequence). The CDR3 runs 15 residues. Trimming removed 3 bases from V and 1 base from J; junction bases left unmatched: 2. CDR3 bases: TGTGCCAGTAGTATCACAGGGGTAACTAATGAAAAACTGTTTTTT. Its protein is CASSITGVTNEKLFF. Supplemented by reference TRBV19 and TRBJ1-4, the full variable domain reads DGGITQSPKYLFRKEGQNVTLSCEQNLNHDAMYWYRQDPGQGLRLIYYSQIVNDFQKGDIAEGYSVSREKKESFPLTVTSAQKNPTAFYLCASSITGVTNEKLFFGSGTQLSVL.

This chain connects TRBV20-1 to TRBJ1-2; no clear D gene. The germline V gene has CDR1 DFQATT and CDR2 SNEGSKA (reference sequence). The CDR3 consists of 11 residues. The V gene lost 6 bases and the J gene lost 7 bases, with 12 bases spanning the gap. CDR3 in DNA: TGCAGTGCCTTACCCGAGGTTGGCTACACCTTC. As protein: CSALPEVGYTF.

V and J are TRBV19 and TRBJ1-5; D ambiguous. Trimming cost V 3 bases and J 9 bases, with 15 bases left between them. Germline V gives CDR1 LNHDA, CDR2 SQIVND (reference sequence). The CDR3 runs 14 residues. The CDR3 spells CASSIGAVIRPQHF. DNA of the CDR3: TGTGCCAGTAGTATTGGCGCCGTCATTAGGCCCCAGCATTTT. The variable domain in full, completed from reference TRBV19 and TRBJ1-5, reads DGGITQSPKYLFRKEGQNVTLSCEQNLNHDAMYWYRQDPGQGLRLIYYSQIVNDFQKGDIAEGYSVSREKKESFPLTVTSAQKNPTAFYLCASSIGAVIRPQHFGDGTRLSIL.

V usage is TRBV6-5 and J usage is TRBJ1-1, with TRBD1 identical over 8 bases. This CDR3 contains 13 residues. Germline loops: CDR1 MNHEY, CDR2 SVGAGI. The ends lost 6 bases at V and 8 bases at J; junction bases unmatched: 8. The CDR3 loop reads CASSDTGGGEAFF. The CDR3 coding sequence is TGTGCCAGCAGCGATACAGGGGGAGGGGAAGCTTTCTTT.

The rearrangement links TRBV30 to TRBJ2-7, with TRBD1 as a possible D gene (5 bases). V lost 1 base and J 1 base, leaving 8 bases between the germline ends. There are 13 residues in the CDR3. Germline V gene lookup returns CDR1 GTSNPN and CDR2 SVGIG (reference sequence). Here the CDR3 DNA reads TGTGCCTGGAGTGATGGGGCGTCCTACGAGCAGTACTTC. Translated: CAWSDGASYEQYF.

This chain's CDR3 is CASSPKGTGGITDTQYF. Written as DNA, the CDR3 is TGTGCCAGCAGCCCAAAAGGGACAGGGGGAATCACAGATACGCAGTATTTT. The chain employs TRBV9 and TRBJ2-3; 11 bases fit TRBD1. Germline V lookup: CDR1 SGDLS, CDR2 YYNGEE. Trimming took 4 bases from V and 2 from J; bases not matched to a gene: 9. The CDR3 is made up of 17 amino acids. The full variable domain, completed using reference TRBV9 and TRBJ2-3, is DSGVTQTPKHLITATGQRVTLRCSPRSGDLSVYWYQQSLDQGLQFLIQYYNGEERAKGNILERFSAQQFPDLHSELNLSSLELGDSALYFCASSPKGTGGITDTQYFGPGTRLTVL.